Following are 26 T cell receptor beta chains from one sample sequenced in a study of control samples from healthy donors and cancer patients. Profiled with immunoSEQ multiplex PCR; TCRdb holds only in-frame clones, not every one. The sample has about 52,000 clones, over 85% seen once. The material sequenced was blood. The receptors stem from a man between 25 and 39 years old in good health.

J is TRBJ2-2 and V is TRBV5-1; weak D call: TRBD1 (5 bases). V was cut by 0 bases and J by 4 bases, with 7 bases left in between. The CDR3 extends over 14 amino acids. The germline CDR1 and CDR2 sequences are SGHRS and YFSETQ. The CDR3 loop is CASSLAGPTGELFF. The CDR3 DNA follows: TGCGCCAGCAGCTTGGCAGGGCCCACCGGGGAGCTGTTTTTT.

The rearrangement joins TRBV5-4 to TRBJ2-2; 9 positions match TRBD1. Germline V gene data show CDR1 as SGHNT and CDR2 as YYREEE (reference sequence). The CDR3 sequence is 14 residues long. V gave up 6 bases and J gave up 6 bases; unmatched junction bases: 6. The DNA for the CDR3 is TGTGCCAGCACACAGGGGGCAGACGCCGGGGAGCTGTTTTTT. This codes for CASTQGADAGELFF.

The chain recombines TRBV7-9 with TRBJ2-2; D not certain. The CDR3 is 14 amino acids. The V gene's germline CDR1 is SEHNR and CDR2 FQNEAQ (reference sequence). V lost 4 bases and J 1 base, leaving 7 bases between the germline ends. Here the CDR3 reads CASSYRRNTGELFF. CDR3 nucleotide sequence: TGTGCCAGCAGCTATAGACGGAACACCGGGGAGCTGTTTTTT. The full variable domain, rest sourced from reference TRBV7-9 and TRBJ2-2, is DTGVSQNPRHKITKRGQNVTFRCDPISEHNRLYWYRQTLGQGPEFLTYFQNEAQLEKSRLLSDRFSAERPKGSFSTLEIQRTEQGDSAMYLCASSYRRNTGELFFGEGSRLTVL.

The V call is TRBV5-4, the J call TRBJ2-5; tentatively, D is TRBD1 (6 bases). This CDR3 has 13 amino acids. In germline, CDR1 is SGHNT, CDR2 YYREEE (reference sequence). Trimming removed 3 bases at V and 5 bases at J, with 11 bases between. For the CDR3, the DNA is TGTGCCAGCAGCTCAGGGGTTGAGGAGACCCAGTACTTC. It encodes CASSSGVEETQYF.

V usage is TRBV2 and J usage is TRBJ1-2; perhaps TRBD1 as D (6 bases). This CDR3 is 15 amino acids long. The V and J ends lost 1 base and 7 bases respectively, with 16 bases between them. Germline CDR1 reads SNHLY; CDR2 reads FYNNEI. CDR3 sequence (DNA): TGTGCCAGCAGTGAAGGGACAGCCTCTTTTACTGGCTACACCTTC. Protein: CASSEGTASFTGYTF. Looking up the rest from reference TRBV2 and TRBJ1-2 gives the full variable domain: EPEVTQTPSHQVTQMGQEVILRCVPISNHLYFYWYRQILGQKVEFLVSFYNNEISEKSEIFDDQFSVERPDGSNFTLKIRSTKLEDSAMYFCASSEGTASFTGYTFGSGTRLTVV.

The chain is built from TRBV5-1 and TRBJ2-7; D is uncertain. The CDR3 runs 14 residues. The germline CDR1 and CDR2 sequences are SGHRS and YFSETQ. V was trimmed by 0 bases and J by 3 bases, leaving 10 bases between them. Written as DNA, the CDR3 is TGCGCCAGCAGCTTGGATCCCCCCTACTACGAGCAGTACTTC. It translates to CASSLDPPYYEQYF.

In this sample, this clone turned up once. The chain links TRBV5-1 to TRBJ2-7; no clear D gene. CDR3 size: 14 residues. Trimming left V 3 bases short and J 0 bases short, with 10 bases between. Looked up from germline, CDR1 is SGHRS and CDR2 is YFSETQ. CDR3 amino acids: CASSSLFISYEQYF. The CDR3 DNA follows: TGCGCCAGCAGCTCCCTTTTCATCTCCTACGAGCAGTACTTC.

The chain is built from TRBV3-1 (or the pseudogene TRBV3-2) and TRBJ2-5; 15 positions agree with TRBD2. Trimming cost V 3 bases and J 3 bases; bases outside gene matches: 8. Germline V gives CDR1 LGHDT, CDR2 YNNKEL (reference sequence). The length of the CDR3 is 18 residues. The CDR3 DNA follows: TGTGCCAGCAGCCACCGGACTAGCGGGAGGGGACGGAAAGAGACCCAGTACTTC. Translated, it gives CASSHRTSGRGRKETQYF.

V is TRBV5-6 and J is TRBJ1-1; 7 nucleotides align to TRBD1. V lost 7 bases and J lost 3; bases outside the gene matches: 3. CDR3 size: 12 residues. The V gene's germline CDR1 is SGHDT and CDR2 YYEEEE. The CDR3 sequence: CASDREDTEAFF. The CDR3 nucleotides are TGTGCCAGCGACAGGGAAGACACTGAAGCTTTCTTT.

Here the CDR3 DNA reads TGCGCCAGCAGCCTCGCAACATCGATGGATGAGCAGTTCTTC. Amino acid sequence: CASSLATSMDEQFF. The chain uses TRBV4-3 and TRBJ2-1; D not certain. The length of the CDR3 is 14 residues. Trimming cost V 4 bases and J 8 bases, with 15 bases left between them. Germline V gives CDR1 LGHNA, CDR2 YSLEER.

V is TRBV15 and J is TRBJ2-7; possible D gene TRBD2, 5 bases. CDR1 is LNHNV, CDR2 YYDKDF, per germline (reference sequence). Trimming took off 6 bases at V and 2 bases at J, with 14 bases between the two ends. CDR3 length: 14 residues. CDR3 in DNA: TGTGCCACCAGTTGGGGAGCCTCTGCCTACGAGCAGTACTTC. Translating it yields CATSWGASAYEQYF. Full variable domain (missing parts from reference TRBV15 and TRBJ2-7): DAMVIQNPRYQVTQFGKPVTLSCSQTLNHNVMYWYQQKSSQAPKLLFHYYDKDFNNEADTPDNFQSRRPNTSFCFLDIRSPGLGDTAMYLCATSWGASAYEQYFGPGTRLTVT.

The J gene is TRBJ2-7, the V gene TRBV6-2 or TRBV6-3; TRBD1 matches at 8 bases. The CDR3 spans 16 residues. V dropped 6 bases and J dropped 5; count of bases not matched to a gene: 15. From germline, CDR1 is MNHEY and CDR2 SVGEGT. DNA for the CDR3: TGTGCCAGCAGCCCTGACAGGGGTCTTAACAGAGACGAGCAGTACTTC. It yields the protein CASSPDRGLNRDEQYF.

This chain links TRBV2 with TRBJ1-2, with unresolved D. The CDR3 is 13 residues long. Germline V lookup: CDR1 SNHLY, CDR2 FYNNEI. V was clipped by 4 bases and J by 8 bases, with 14 bases between them. The CDR3 nucleotides read TGTGCCAGCAGTGCCAAGGTTGTTACCGGCTACACCTTC. This gives the protein CASSAKVVTGYTF.

V and J are TRBV6-5 and TRBJ2-1; TRBD1 matches at 8 bases. V dropped 6 bases and J dropped 6; count of bases not matched to a gene: 10. The CDR3 has 15 residues. Germline V lookup: CDR1 MNHEY, CDR2 SVGAGI. This CDR3 reads CASRPPGQVGNEQFF. DNA for the CDR3: TGTGCCAGCAGACCACCGGGACAGGTGGGCAATGAGCAGTTCTTC.

This rearrangement joins TRBV3-1 (or the pseudogene TRBV3-2) to TRBJ2-1; 7 nucleotides align to TRBD2. The CDR3 extends over 14 amino acids. The J segment lost 0 bases and the V segment lost 4 bases, leaving 0 bases of the junction unmatched. Germline V CDR1 and CDR2: LGHDT, YNNKEL (reference sequence). This chain's CDR3 is CASSPSGSYNEQFF. CDR3 bases: TGTGCCAGCAGCCCTAGCGGCTCCTACAATGAGCAGTTCTTC.

The chain is built from TRBV5-8 and TRBJ2-2; no clear D gene. There are 13 residues in the CDR3. Trimming removed 2 bases at V and 9 bases at J, with 11 bases between. CDR1 and CDR2 (germline): SGHTS, YDEGEE. The CDR3 reads CASSFEFDRELFF. For the CDR3, the DNA is TGTGCCAGCAGCTTTGAGTTTGACCGGGAGCTGTTTTTT.

The rearrangement joins TRBV7-6 to TRBJ2-1; the D is unclear. Trimming left V 1 base short and J 2 bases short, with 9 bases between. The CDR3 is 15 residues long. CDR1 is SGHVS and CDR2 is FNYEAQ in the germline V gene. CDR3 bases: TGTGCCAGCAGCTTAGGGGGATTCGCCTACAATGAGCAGTTCTTC. Translation gives CASSLGGFAYNEQFF.

The J gene is TRBJ2-3, the V gene TRBV28; no clear D gene. Trimming removed 7 bases from V and 5 bases from J, with 16 bases in between. Per germline, CDR1 MDHEN and CDR2 SYDVKM. The CDR3 covers 14 residues. The CDR3 DNA sequence: TGTGCCAGCAAAGGCCCACACAGAGAAGATACGCAGTATTTT. The encoded protein is CASKGPHREDTQYF.

The chain links TRBV7-6 to TRBJ2-1; D not certain. CDR1 is SGHVS, CDR2 FNYEAQ, per germline. Trimming removed 5 bases from V and 5 bases from J, with 4 bases in between. The CDR3 extends over 11 amino acids. The chain's CDR3 is CASSRNNEQFF. CDR3 bases: TGTGCCAGCAGCCGTAACAATGAGCAGTTCTTC.

The chain recombines TRBV5-6 with TRBJ2-1, with 8 bases lining up with TRBD1. The CDR3 is 15 amino acids. CDR1 is SGHDT and CDR2 is YYEEEE in the germline V gene. V lost 4 bases to trimming and J lost 10 bases; unmatched junction nucleotides: 13. The CDR3 reads CASSRGQGRRGEQFF. The CDR3 DNA is TGTGCCAGCAGCCGAGGACAGGGAAGGAGGGGCGAGCAGTTCTTC.

The chain employs TRBV30 and TRBJ2-3, with no clear D. V was trimmed by 0 bases and J by 3 bases, leaving 4 bases between them. Germline V CDR1 and CDR2: GTSNPN, SVGIG (reference sequence). The CDR3 has 12 amino acids. CDR3 protein: CAWSVKTDTQYF. The CDR3 bases are TGTGCCTGGAGTGTAAAAACAGATACGCAGTATTTT.

The rearrangement joins TRBV5-4 to TRBJ2-7; TRBD1 might be the D (6 bases). Germline assignment: CDR1 SGHNT and CDR2 YYREEE (reference sequence). This CDR3 is 14 amino acids long. Trimming removed 1 base from V and 2 bases from J, with 10 bases in between. The CDR3 bases are TGTGCCAGCAGCTTGACAGGGCCTGCCTACGAGCAGTACTTC. Translation: CASSLTGPAYEQYF.

The chain uses TRBV28 and TRBJ2-2; 12 bases map to TRBD2. Per the germline V gene, CDR1 is MDHEN and CDR2 is SYDVKM. After removal of 7 bases from V and 6 bases from J, the junction contained 3 bases not matched to a gene. This CDR3 is 14 amino acids long. In DNA, the CDR3 is TGTGCCAGCATACTAGCGGGAGGCCCCGGGGAGCTGTTTTTT. The encoded protein is CASILAGGPGELFF.

The rearrangement links TRBV6-1 to TRBJ1-2; D uncertain. Per the germline V gene, CDR1 is MNHNS and CDR2 is SASEGT. CDR3 length: 11 amino acids. V was clipped by 3 bases and J by 7 bases, with 6 bases between them. CDR3 coding DNA: TGTGCCAGCAGTGACGGGGTTGGCTACACCTTC. It yields the protein CASSDGVGYTF.

The chain is built from TRBV9 and TRBJ1-3; tentative D call: TRBD1 (5 bases). This CDR3 region has 16 residues. In germline, CDR1 is SGDLS, CDR2 YYNGEE. Between the trimmed V and J ends, which lost 2 bases and 1 base, there was a span of 13 bases. Here the CDR3 DNA reads TGTGCCAGCAGCGTCAAGGGGTGGACATCTGGAAACACCATATATTTT. As protein: CASSVKGWTSGNTIYF.

This clone has more than one count but fewer than ten. The V call is TRBV2, the J call TRBJ2-5, with TRBD1 as a possible D gene (6 bases). The V end was cut by 9 bases, the J end by 5 bases, with 22 bases between. The V gene's germline CDR1 is SNHLY and CDR2 FYNNEI. The length of the CDR3 is 15 residues. Written as DNA, the CDR3 is TGTGCCAGTCACCCTCCACCTGGGGGCCGGGAGACCCAGTACTTC. Its translation is CASHPPPGGRETQYF.